Given below is one T cell receptor (beta chain) in context. Generated by immunoSEQ multiplex PCR, the TCRdb table keeps only in-frame clones and is missing some. The table lists around 150,000 clones, about 94% of them singletons. The sample is drawn from a study of control samples from healthy donors and cancer patients. V lost 4 bases and J lost 1; bases outside the gene matches: 5. From germline, CDR1 is LNHDA and CDR2 SQIVND (reference sequence). This CDR3 has 15 residues. This receptor was taken from a man in his sixties with colorectal cancer. The chain employs TRBV19 and TRBJ2-5, with 8 bases matching TRBD1. What was sequenced was PBMCs. The CDR3 DNA is TGTGCCAGTAGTAAGGGGACAGGCGGCCAAGAGACCCAGTACTTC. Protein: CASSKGTGGQETQYF.